The entry below gives a single T cell receptor beta chain sequence along with its context. The protocol was immunoSEQ multiplex PCR, while the TCRdb copy is restricted to in-frame clones and leaves out a portion. The sample has around 9,900 clones, around 81% seen once; the top ten hold 9.8%. The CDR3 has 17 amino acids. Germline V lookup: CDR1 SGHDT, CDR2 YYEEEE. Unmatched junction bases numbered 10, after V lost 4 bases and J lost 0 bases. This sample is part of a study of tumor-infiltrating lymphocytes in localized non-small cell lung cancer. The receptor comes from a human donor with non-small cell lung cancer. The specimen was uninvolved lung tissue not adjacent to the tumor. This chain connects TRBV5-6 to TRBJ2-7, with 10 bases fitting TRBD2. The CDR3 bases are TGTGCCAGCAGCCGACTTTTAGCGGGAGGACGCTCCTACGAGCAGTACTTC. Translation gives CASSRLLAGGRSYEQYF.